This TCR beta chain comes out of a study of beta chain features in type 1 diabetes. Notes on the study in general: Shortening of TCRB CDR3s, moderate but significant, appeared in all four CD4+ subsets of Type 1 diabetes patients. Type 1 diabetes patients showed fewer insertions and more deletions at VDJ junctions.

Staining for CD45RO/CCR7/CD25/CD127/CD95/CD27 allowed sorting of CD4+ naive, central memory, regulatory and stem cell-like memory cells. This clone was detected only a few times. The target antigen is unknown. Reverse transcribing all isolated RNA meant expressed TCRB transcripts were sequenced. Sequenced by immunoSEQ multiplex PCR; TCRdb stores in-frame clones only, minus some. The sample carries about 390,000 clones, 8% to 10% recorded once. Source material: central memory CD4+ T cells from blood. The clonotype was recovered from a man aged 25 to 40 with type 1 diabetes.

CDR3 sequence reads: CASSWGAVVNEQFF. CDR3 in DNA: TGCGCCAGCAGCTGGGGGGCGGTAGTCAATGAGCAGTTCTTC. The gene calls are TRBV5-1 and TRBJ2-1; TRBD1 or TRBD2 may be the D gene (6 bases each). Between the trimmed V and J ends, which lost 3 bases and 6 bases, there was a span of 13 bases. The V gene's germline CDR1 is SGHRS and CDR2 YFSETQ. The CDR3 length is 14 residues.